The present TCR beta chain was sequenced within a study of PD-1 blockade in mismatch repair-deficient tumors. Study in general: Patients had around 11 mismatch repair-deficient cancer types, all previously treated and progressing.

This table comes from immunoSEQ multiplex PCR, and its TCRdb copy is limited to in-frame clones, with some not included. This table holds roughly 37,000 clones, over 70% found once. Looked up from germline, CDR1 is SGHNT and CDR2 is YENEEA. This CDR3 spans 16 amino acids. Losses at the gene ends were 1 base for V and 1 base for J; bases not matched to a gene: 5. This clone was counted between two and nine times. The sequences come from PBMCs, collected 38 to 40 weeks after starting pembrolizumab. The sequence derives from an adult with mismatch repair-deficient cancer. The chain combines TRBV11-3 with TRBJ2-5; 8 bases align to TRBD2. CDR3 bases: TGTGCCAGCAGCTTAGGTAGCGGGACCCGCCAAGAGACCCAGTACTTC. Protein: CASSLGSGTRQETQYF.